The 17 T cell receptor beta chains in this list originate from one sample, sequenced in a study of cytomegalovirus exposure and HLA in healthy donors. It was with 60 Vbeta and 13 Jbeta primers that the PCR ran. Measured with immunoSEQ multiplex PCR; TCRdb has only the in-frame clones, and not every one. This table has 55,000 to 65,000 clones, around 83% appearing once. The sequenced material came from PBMCs. All receptors come from a human donor in good health.

This clone was recorded once. The chain recombines TRBV9 with TRBJ2-1, with TRBD2 matching 8 bases. V shed 5 bases and J 6 bases; nucleotides not matched to a gene: 7. CDR3 size: 14 residues. Per the germline V gene, CDR1 is SGDLS and CDR2 is YYNGEE. CDR3 in amino acids: CASRPGTSFNEQFF. The CDR3 DNA reads as TGTGCCAGCAGACCCGGGACTAGTTTCAATGAGCAGTTCTTC.

This clone was found a few times. The same CDR3 is also encoded by other DNA sequences in this sample. The chain employs TRBV4-3 and TRBJ1-4; D remains unclear. Germline loops: CDR1 LGHNA, CDR2 YSLEER. With 0 bases removed from V and 4 bases from J, the gap between germline ends came to 12 bases. The CDR3 extends over 16 amino acids. The CDR3 protein is CASSQDRRDVNEKLFF. The CDR3, as DNA: TGCGCCAGCAGCCAAGATAGGAGGGATGTTAATGAAAAACTGTTTTTT.

The chain links TRBV5-1 to TRBJ2-1, with TRBD2 matching over 8 bases. Germline V CDR1 and CDR2: SGHRS, YFSETQ. Trimming removed 1 base from V and 4 bases from J; junction bases left unmatched: 1. CDR3 length: 14 amino acids. For the CDR3, the DNA is TGCGCCAGCAGCTTGCTAGCGGGTTACAATGAGCAGTTCTTC. Its translation: CASSLLAGYNEQFF.

The chain combines TRBV11-2 with TRBJ2-5, with 8 bases fitting TRBD1. There are 15 residues in the CDR3. Losses at the gene ends were 4 bases for V and 4 bases for J; bases not matched to a gene: 8. Germline V gene data show CDR1 as SGHAT and CDR2 as FQNNGV. CDR3 amino acids: CASSYRGVEGETQYF. CDR3 nucleotides: TGTGCCAGCAGCTACAGGGGGGTAGAAGGAGAGACCCAGTACTTC.

V usage is TRBV6-5 and J usage is TRBJ2-5; 7 positions agree with TRBD2. The J call could be wrong; TRBJ2-7 is a better fit for the DNA end. Germline-derived CDR1 and CDR2 are MNHEY and SVGAGI. The CDR3 totals 15 residues. DNA for the CDR3: TGTGCCAGCAGTTACTCAGGACTAGACTCCTACGAGCAGTACTTC. Its protein product is CASSYSGLDSYEQYF.

The chain combines TRBV18 with TRBJ2-5, with D perhaps TRBD2 (6 bases). Looked up from germline, CDR1 is KGHSH and CDR2 is LQKENI. The CDR3 totals 16 residues. Deletions cut 5 bases from V and 1 base from J, with 17 bases between. The CDR3 DNA reads as TGTGCCAGCTCATCAGCGGGCGGGGCGGCCCAAGAGACCCAGTACTTC. This sequence encodes CASSSAGGAAQETQYF.

This clone has a single count. The rearrangement links TRBV7-2 to TRBJ1-3; tentatively, D is TRBD1 (5 bases). V lost 1 base to trimming and J lost 8 bases, with 15 bases between them. This CDR3 contains 15 residues. Looked up from germline, CDR1 is SGHTA and CDR2 is FQGNSA. The CDR3 spells CASSLGSGVQDTIYF. For the CDR3, the DNA is TGTGCCAGCAGCTTAGGATCCGGTGTACAGGACACCATATATTTT.

V and J are TRBV5-6 and TRBJ2-1, with 7 bases identical to TRBD1. The CDR3 is 13 amino acids. The germline V gene encodes CDR1 SGHDT and CDR2 YYEEEE. Germline trimming cut 3 bases from V and 9 bases from J; bases unmatched to any gene: 6. The CDR3 region is CASSWTGIGEQFF. DNA for the CDR3: TGTGCCAGCAGCTGGACAGGAATCGGTGAGCAGTTCTTC. The variable domain in full, completed from reference TRBV5-6 and TRBJ2-1, reads DAGVTQSPTHLIKTRGQQVTLRCSPKSGHDTVSWYQQALGQGPQFIFQYYEEEERQRGNFPDRFSGHQFPNYSSELNVNALLLGDSALYLCASSWTGIGEQFFGPGTRLTVL.

The rearrangement joins TRBV7-6 to TRBJ2-7; possible D gene TRBD1, 8 bases. The V gene lost 3 bases and the J gene lost 7 bases, with 22 bases spanning the gap. Germline V gene lookup returns CDR1 SGHVS and CDR2 FNYEAQ. This CDR3 comprises 16 residues. The DNA for the CDR3 is TGTGCCAGCAGCTTCTATCCCCCTGGACAGGGAGGGGAGCAGTACTTC. This gives the protein CASSFYPPGQGGEQYF. Full variable domain (missing parts from reference TRBV7-6 and TRBJ2-7): GAGVSQSPRYKVTKRGQDVALRCDPISGHVSLYWYRQALGQGPEFLTYFNYEAQQDKSGLPNDRFSAERPEGSISTLTIQRTEQRDSAMYRCASSFYPPGQGGEQYFGPGTRLTVT.

This clone was seen once. This rearrangement joins TRBV5-4 to TRBJ1-2; TRBD1 might be the D (5 bases). V was trimmed by 5 bases and J by 6 bases, leaving 17 bases between them. The CDR3 is 14 residues long. The germline CDR1 and CDR2 sequences are SGHNT and YYREEE (reference sequence). This CDR3 is CASRNEGGGHGYTF. CDR3 coding DNA: TGTGCCAGCAGAAACGAGGGCGGGGGACATGGCTACACCTTC.

The chain uses TRBV4-2 and TRBJ2-1; 12 bases map to TRBD1. CDR1 is LGHNA, CDR2 YNFKEQ, per germline. With V trimmed by 2 bases and J by 6 bases, 5 bases remained unmatched. The CDR3 sequence is 16 residues long. The CDR3 DNA reads as TGTGCCAGCAGCCAACCGGGACAGGGGGCGTTCAATGAGCAGTTCTTC. Its translation is CASSQPGQGAFNEQFF.

J is TRBJ1-5 and V is TRBV6-5; D is undetermined. The CDR3 length is 14 residues. Trimming shortened V by 0 bases and J by 5 bases, and 8 bases separated the two germline ends. Germline V gene sequence: CDR1 MNHEY, CDR2 SVGAGI. CDR3 residues: CASSYSMGYQPQHF. The DNA of the CDR3 is TGTGCCAGCAGTTACTCGATGGGCTATCAGCCCCAGCATTTT.

CDR3 in DNA: TGTGCCAGCAGCCCCACAGGGCACAACTACGAGCAGTACTTC. Translation: CASSPTGHNYEQYF. The chain combines TRBV7-9 with TRBJ2-5; D is perhaps TRBD1 (6 bases). The J call is doubtful: the DNA matches TRBJ2-7 better. The CDR3 has 14 residues. CDR1 and CDR2 (germline): SEHNR, FQNEAQ (reference sequence).

V and J are TRBV4-2 and TRBJ2-1; TRBD2 agrees at 9 bases. The CDR3 consists of 17 residues. From germline, CDR1 is LGHNA and CDR2 YNFKEQ. V dropped 6 bases and J dropped 4; count of bases not matched to a gene: 13. The CDR3 DNA reads as TGTGCCAGCAGGGTGGAGACCTCTAGCGGGACTTACAATGAGCAGTTCTTC. Translation: CASRVETSSGTYNEQFF.

The chain carries TRBV5-4 and TRBJ1-1, with 7 bases aligning to TRBD1. Germline V gives CDR1 SGHNT, CDR2 YYREEE (reference sequence). This CDR3 is 15 amino acids long. Unmatched junction bases numbered 9, after V lost 5 bases and J lost 2 bases. The CDR3 coding sequence is TGTGCCAGCAGGAAGGGACAGCTATTTAACACTGAAGCTTTCTTT. Its translation: CASRKGQLFNTEAFF.

The chain recombines TRBV27 with TRBJ2-1; D perhaps matches TRBD2 (7 bases). Germline-derived CDR1 and CDR2 are MNHEY and SMNVEV (reference sequence). Trimming removed 3 bases at V and 10 bases at J, with 28 bases between. The CDR3 covers 18 residues. The CDR3 nucleotides read TGTGCCAGCAGTTTCGTTCACGGGGAGGGGGAGGTTGGACGAGAGCAGTTCTTC. This encodes CASSFVHGEGEVGREQFF.

This clone showed up just once. J is TRBJ1-2 and V is TRBV29-1; 9 bases line up with TRBD1. Trimming at V came to 3 bases and at J to 2 bases, leaving 13 bases not matched to a gene. The germline CDR1 and CDR2 sequences are SQVTM and ANQGSEA. This CDR3 has 17 amino acids. CDR3 DNA sequence: TGCAGCGTTGACACAGGGGGCTCCTACCCAAGCAACTATGGCTACACCTTC. This gives the protein CSVDTGGSYPSNYGYTF. Drawing the rest from reference TRBV29-1 and TRBJ1-2, the complete variable domain is SAVISQKPSRDICQRGTSLTIQCQVDSQVTMMFWYRQQPGQSLTLIATANQGSEATYESGFVIDKFPISRPNLTFSTLTVSNMSPEDSSIYLCSVDTGGSYPSNYGYTFGSGTRLTVV.